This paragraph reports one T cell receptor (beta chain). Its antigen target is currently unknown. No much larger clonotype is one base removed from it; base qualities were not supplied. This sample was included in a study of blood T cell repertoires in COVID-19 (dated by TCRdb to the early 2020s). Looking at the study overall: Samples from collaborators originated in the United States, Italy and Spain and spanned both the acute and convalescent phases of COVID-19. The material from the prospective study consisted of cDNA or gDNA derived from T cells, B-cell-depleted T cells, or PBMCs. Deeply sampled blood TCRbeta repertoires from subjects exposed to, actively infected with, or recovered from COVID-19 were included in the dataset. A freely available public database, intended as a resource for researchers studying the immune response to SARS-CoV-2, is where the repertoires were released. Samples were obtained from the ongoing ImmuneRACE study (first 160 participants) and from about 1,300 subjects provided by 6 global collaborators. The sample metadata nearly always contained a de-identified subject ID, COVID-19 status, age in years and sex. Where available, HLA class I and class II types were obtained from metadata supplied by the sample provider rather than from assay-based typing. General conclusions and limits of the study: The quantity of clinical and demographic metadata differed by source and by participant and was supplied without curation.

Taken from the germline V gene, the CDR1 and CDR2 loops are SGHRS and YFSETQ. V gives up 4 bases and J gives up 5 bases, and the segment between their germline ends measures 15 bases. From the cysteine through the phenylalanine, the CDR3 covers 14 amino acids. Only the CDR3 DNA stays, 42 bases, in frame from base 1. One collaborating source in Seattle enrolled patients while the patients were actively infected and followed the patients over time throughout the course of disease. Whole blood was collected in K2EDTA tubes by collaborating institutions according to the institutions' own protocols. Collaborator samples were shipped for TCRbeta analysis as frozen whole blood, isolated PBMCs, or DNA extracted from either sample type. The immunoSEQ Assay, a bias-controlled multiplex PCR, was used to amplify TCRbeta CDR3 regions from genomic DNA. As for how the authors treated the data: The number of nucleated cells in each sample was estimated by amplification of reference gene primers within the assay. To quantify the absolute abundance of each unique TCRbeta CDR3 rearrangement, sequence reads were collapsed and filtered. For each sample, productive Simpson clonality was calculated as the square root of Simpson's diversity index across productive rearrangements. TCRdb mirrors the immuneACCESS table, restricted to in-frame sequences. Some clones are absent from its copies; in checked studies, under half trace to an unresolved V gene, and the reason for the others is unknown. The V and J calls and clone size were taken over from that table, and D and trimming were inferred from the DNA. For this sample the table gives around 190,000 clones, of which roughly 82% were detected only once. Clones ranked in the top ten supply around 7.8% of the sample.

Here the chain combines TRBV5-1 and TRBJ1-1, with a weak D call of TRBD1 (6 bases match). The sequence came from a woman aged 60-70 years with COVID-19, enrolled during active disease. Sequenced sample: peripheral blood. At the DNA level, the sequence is TGCGCCAGCAGCCCGACAGGCCCCGGGACTGAAGCTTTCTTT. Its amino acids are CASSPTGPGTEAFF. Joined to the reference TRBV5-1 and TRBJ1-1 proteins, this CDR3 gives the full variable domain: KAGVTQTPRYLIKTRGQQVTLSCSPISGHRSVSWYQQTPGQGLQFLFEYFSETQRNKGNFPGRFSGRQFSNSRSEMNVSTLELGDSALYLCASSPTGPGTEAFFGQGTRLTVV.